A single sample is the source of the 15 T cell receptor beta chains below, sequenced in a study of blood T cell repertoires in COVID-19. Repertoires were generated with immunoSEQ multiplex PCR, while TCRdb's copy carries only in-frame clones and drops some. Among under 300,000 clones listed, approximately 80% were seen once. Material: peripheral blood. These receptors all stem from a woman between 35 and 50 years old with active or convalescent COVID-19.

The CDR3 DNA follows: TGTGCCAGCAGCATCGGGGGGCCTCCATCTGGCTACACCTTC. Translation: CASSIGGPPSGYTF. The chain uses TRBV5-6 and TRBJ1-2; D perhaps matches TRBD1 (6 bases). V gave up 4 bases and J gave up 7 bases, with 17 bases separating them. CDR3 length equals 14 residues. Germline V CDR1 and CDR2: SGHDT, YYEEEE.

Here the CDR3 reads CATSREGVGLAADTQYF. CDR3 nucleotide sequence: TGTGCCACCAGCAGAGAGGGTGTTGGACTAGCCGCAGATACGCAGTATTTT. This chain joins TRBV15 and TRBJ2-3; the match to TRBD2 covers 8 bases. Germline V gene sequence: CDR1 LNHNV, CDR2 YYDKDF (reference sequence). J was trimmed by 4 bases and V by 0 bases; bases with no gene match: 9. The CDR3 is made up of 17 amino acids.

This clone showed up just a few times. The chain joins TRBV9 to TRBJ2-3; 11 nucleotides line up with TRBD2. V shed 2 bases, J shed 4 bases, and the junction held 3 bases outside the gene matches. Germline CDR1 reads SGDLS; CDR2 reads YYNGEE. This CDR3 contains 15 residues. The CDR3 DNA sequence: TGTGCCAGCAGCGTGGGACTAGCGGCCCCAGATACGCAGTATTTT. Its translation: CASSVGLAAPDTQYF.

The chain has TRBV5-1 and TRBJ2-1; no definite D call. The CDR3 consists of 15 residues. Trimming stripped 0 bases from V and 0 bases from J, with 7 bases between. Looked up from germline, CDR1 is SGHRS and CDR2 is YFSETQ. The CDR3 DNA reads as TGCGCCAGCAGCTTGGAGCCTTTCTCCTACAATGAGCAGTTCTTC. Its protein product is CASSLEPFSYNEQFF.

The chain joins TRBV30 to TRBJ1-6; D not certain. The V gene lost 3 bases and the J gene lost 15 bases, with 12 bases spanning the gap. The germline CDR1 and CDR2 sequences are GTSNPN and SVGIG (reference sequence). The CDR3 contains 11 residues. As DNA, the CDR3 is TGTGCCTGGAGACTCCCCCCCTTCCTCCACTTT. It translates to CAWRLPPFLHF.

The chain couples TRBV7-9 to TRBJ2-5, with D perhaps TRBD2 (5 bases). Germline CDR1 SEHNR, CDR2 FQNEAQ (reference sequence). The CDR3 has 16 amino acids. Trimming stripped 2 bases from V and 2 bases from J, with 15 bases between. Here the CDR3 reads CASSLSGNLGQETQYF. DNA for the CDR3: TGTGCCAGCAGCTTATCCGGGAACCTCGGTCAAGAGACCCAGTACTTC.

The rearrangement links TRBV28 to TRBJ1-3, with D possibly TRBD1 on 6 matching bases. V dropped 6 bases and J dropped 0 bases, with 15 bases sitting between them. This CDR3 contains 16 residues. The germline V gene encodes CDR1 MDHEN and CDR2 SYDVKM. The chain's CDR3 is CASRIAGASSGNTIYF. The CDR3 region has the DNA TGTGCCAGCAGAATAGCAGGGGCAAGCTCTGGAAACACCATATATTTT.

This clone came up a few times. This chain links TRBV3-1 (or the pseudogene TRBV3-2) with TRBJ1-2, with TRBD1 matching over 9 bases. Germline CDR1 is LGHDT and CDR2 is YNNKEL (reference sequence). The CDR3 extends over 15 amino acids. The V segment lost 0 bases and the J segment 6 bases; nucleotides outside the gene matches: 5. The CDR3 here is CASSQDATGGDGYTF. For the CDR3, the DNA is TGTGCCAGCAGCCAAGATGCCACAGGGGGCGATGGCTACACCTTC.

The chain joins TRBV6-5 to TRBJ1-1; TRBD1 matches 7 bases. Trimming at V came to 8 bases and at J to 1 base, leaving 7 bases not matched to a gene. This CDR3 comprises 14 residues. Germline CDR1 MNHEY, CDR2 SVGAGI. This chain's CDR3 is CASDRASRNTEAFF. Written as DNA, the CDR3 is TGTGCCAGCGACAGGGCTTCTCGGAACACTGAAGCTTTCTTT.

The chain has TRBV28 and TRBJ1-5; D is unclear. Per the germline V gene, CDR1 is MDHEN and CDR2 is SYDVKM. The length of the CDR3 is 14 residues. Trimming removed 5 bases from V and 4 bases from J, with 12 bases in between. The CDR3 DNA reads as TGTGCCAGCAGTAGACGGGTGTTAAATCAGCCCCAGCATTTT. The encoded protein is CASSRRVLNQPQHF.

The rearrangement links TRBV4-1 to TRBJ2-1; D gene unclear. This CDR3 spans 15 amino acids. V was shortened by 3 bases and J by 0 bases, with 9 bases between the two germline ends. The germline V gene encodes CDR1 MGHRA and CDR2 YSYEKL. CDR3: CASSQQKSSYNEQFF. CDR3 coding DNA: TGCGCCAGCAGCCAGCAGAAGTCCTCCTACAATGAGCAGTTCTTC.

CDR3 in DNA: TGTGCCAGCAGTTACTCTCCACAGGGTGAAGCTTTCTTT. Translation: CASSYSPQGEAFF. The genes are TRBV6-6 and TRBJ1-1; D might be TRBD1 (6 bases). CDR3 length equals 13 residues. Germline V lookup: CDR1 MNHNY, CDR2 SVGAGI (reference sequence). The ends were cut back, 0 bases at V and 7 bases at J, with 9 bases in the middle.

The V call is TRBV5-1, the J call TRBJ2-7, with 8 nucleotides matching TRBD2. J was trimmed by 7 bases and V by 0 bases; bases with no gene match: 12. Germline V gives CDR1 SGHRS, CDR2 YFSETQ. This CDR3 is built from 16 residues. The CDR3 DNA sequence: TGCGCCAGCAGCTTGGGGGCCAGCGGGGGATCGAGGGAGCAGTACTTC. It is translated as CASSLGASGGSREQYF.

The chain joins TRBV2 to TRBJ2-5, with TRBD1 matching 7 bases. Germline CDR1 and CDR2: SNHLY and FYNNEI. Trimming removed 1 base from V and 5 bases from J; junction bases left unmatched: 4. The CDR3 has 14 residues. CDR3 in DNA: TGTGCCAGCAGTGAAGACAGGGGATCTGAGACCCAGTACTTC. Protein product: CASSEDRGSETQYF.

The chain is built from TRBV6-6 and TRBJ2-7, with TRBD1 as a possible D gene (6 bases). The CDR3 covers 12 residues. Germline loops: CDR1 MNHNY, CDR2 SVGAGI (reference sequence). V was clipped by 4 bases and J by 3 bases, with 7 bases between them. CDR3 sequence reads: CASSLDSYEQYF. CDR3 nucleotides: TGTGCCAGCAGTTTGGACAGCTACGAGCAGTACTTC.